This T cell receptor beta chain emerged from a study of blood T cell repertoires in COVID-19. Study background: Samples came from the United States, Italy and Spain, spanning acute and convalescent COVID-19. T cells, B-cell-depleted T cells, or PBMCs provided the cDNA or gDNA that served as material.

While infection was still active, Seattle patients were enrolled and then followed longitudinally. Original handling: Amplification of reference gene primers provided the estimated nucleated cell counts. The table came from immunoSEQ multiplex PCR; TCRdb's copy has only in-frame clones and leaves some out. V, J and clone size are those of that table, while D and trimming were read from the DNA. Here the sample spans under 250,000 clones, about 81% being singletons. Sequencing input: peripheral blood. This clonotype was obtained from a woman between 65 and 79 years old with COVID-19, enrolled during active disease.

The CDR3, as DNA: TGCAGTGCTAGTCAACAGTCTCAGCCCCAGCATTTT. This translates into CSASQQSQPQHF. The gene calls are TRBV20-1 and TRBJ1-5; D unclear. Between the trimmed V and J ends, which lost 3 bases and 6 bases, there was a span of 9 bases. Germline V CDR1 and CDR2: DFQATT, SNEGSKA (reference sequence). CDR3 length equals 12 residues.